This TCR beta chain stems from a study of blood T cells in healthy people across ages. There are many counts of this clonotype. A second PCR, run for about 6 to 11 cycles, used a sample-barcoded 5' primer plus a J-beta primer mix. Each CDR3 protein is one row after TCRdb ran MiXCR on the 5' RACE reads. Of about 1.6 million distinct CDR3 sequences in the sample, approximately 32% were seen once. The sequence was collected from a woman aged 25 to 45 in good health. Sequenced input: blood.

The CDR3 reads CASSPRAGGPLEQYF. The CDR3 DNA reads TGTGCCAGCAGCCCGAGGGCGGGAGGTCCTCTCGAGCAGTACTTC. V usage is TRBV7-2 and J usage is TRBJ2-7, with TRBD2 identical over 8 bases. This CDR3 comprises 15 residues. V shed 5 bases, J shed 6 bases, and the junction held 12 bases outside the gene matches. Germline V gives CDR1 SGHTA, CDR2 FQGNSA.